The present entry profiles one T cell receptor (beta chain) with its context. This clonotype was recorded many times. Its antigen remains undetermined. Base qualities are not provided; no much larger clone lies one nucleotide away. V is reduced by 5 bases and J by 4 bases, leaving a spacing of 15 bases between them. Spanning cysteine to phenylalanine, the CDR3 consists of 14 amino acids. The kept DNA is CDR3 alone, 42 bases in frame from the first base. According to the germline V gene (reference sequence), CDR1 reads SEHNR and CDR2 reads FQNEAQ. Every donor in the study was a healthy Caucasian. The twin cohort comprised three pairs of female monozygotic twins, all aged roughly 18 to 29 years. CD4+ and CD8+ T cell populations were isolated with positive isolation kits from Invitrogen. This entry belongs to a study of identical twins listed by TCRdb under 2016. The study in broad terms: The study deep-sequenced TCR alpha and beta repertoires from monozygotic twins, unrelated adults of various ages and cord blood to test whether fetal clonotypes persist. To rule out contamination, the twin experiments were replicated at different times with different library preparation protocols. The paper's findings and limits, for the study overall: The excess sharing between twins in beta out-of-frame sequences was weaker because fewer shared sequences reduced the signal-to-noise ratio. Conclusions relied on cross-sectional statistical analysis, since the same donors could not be followed over many years. Compared with coincidental sharing between unrelated individuals, out-of-frame TCR alpha sequences shared between twins showed an excess of sequences with low generation probability. Out-of-frame TCR alpha sharing in monozygotic twins was systematically underestimated by recombination models, whereas sharing between unrelated individuals was in agreement with the recombination models. Abundant cord blood beta clonotypes had fewer insertions, young adult naive repertoires showed a similar but weaker trend, and memory repertoires showed no such trend. Zero-insertion analyses could be partly confounded by invariant T cells such as MAIT and iNKT, though diverse VJ usage argued against such confounding for most clonotypes.

Library preparation was by 5' RACE. Sequencing used an Illumina HiSeq 2000. A universal primer binding site was added through template switching, and the final cDNA carried a unique molecular identifier so that TCR cDNA molecules could be counted accurately. Specific primers in the conserved constant-segment region were used to synthesize first-strand cDNA for TCR alpha and beta chains. Each cDNA library was double barcoded, with a SMART-Mk sample barcode plus Illumina barcodes, to control for contamination. TruSeq adapter sequences, together with Illumina sample barcodes, were added in two successive PCR steps. The Illumina HiSeq platform was used with custom primers to sequence TCR alpha and beta cDNA libraries. The authors processed their data as follows. Unique molecular identifiers were extracted from raw reads with MiGEC, and CDR3 positions were determined with MiXCR. For each individual, recombination models were inferred using an EM algorithm with the repgenHMM and IGoR tools. The analysis of shared clonotypes was done with the tcR package in R, with sharing normalized by the product of cloneset sizes. To study raw recombination free of thymic and clonal selection effects, out-of-frame nonproductive sequences were analyzed. TCRdb reprocessed the public reads (quality trimming at Q25 with fastp, clone calling with MiXCR) and kept in-frame beta chains. Every entry covers one CDR3 protein and lists the most common genes and DNA from its rows. Here the V and J calls rest on TCRdb's processing, not on the authors' analysis. For this sample the table gives some 240,000 distinct CDR3 sequences, of which around 8.3% were detected only once. Together, the top ten hold over 2.5% of the sample.

The same sample was also studied in work on yellow fever vaccine responses in identical twins. Per that second paper: According to the authors, the vaccine-induced T cell response in identical twins seemed to be partly convergent and partly specific to each individual. The study precisely tracked vaccine-responding T cell clones in identical twins.

The TCR sequence derives from a woman aged 18 to 35 in good health. The chain couples TRBV7-9 to TRBJ2-7; the D gene is perhaps TRBD2, from 5 matching bases. The sequenced sample consisted of CD8+ T cells sorted from blood. The DNA is as follows: TGTGCCAGCAGCCCCCGGGTAGCGACTTACGAGCAGTACTTC. Its coded protein is CASSPRVATYEQYF. Outside the CDR3, residues come from the reference TRBV7-9 and TRBJ2-7 proteins, so the full variable domain is: DTGVSQNPRHKITKRGQNVTFRCDPISEHNRLYWYRQTLGQGPEFLTYFQNEAQLEKSRLLSDRFSAERPKGSFSTLEIQRTEQGDSAMYLCASSPRVATYEQYFGPGTRLTVT.